This TCR beta chain was observed in a study of cytomegalovirus exposure and HLA in healthy donors. Notes on the study in general: A prior analysis recorded that most TCR beta V segments were productive about 87% or about 30% of the time.

CDR3 length: 13 residues. J gave up 6 bases and V 7 bases, and 5 bases lay outside the gene matches. CDR1 is MDHEN, CDR2 SYDVKM, per germline. This clone was observed a handful of times. The target antigen is unknown. Primers: 60 Vbeta forward and 13 Jbeta reverse. The protocol was immunoSEQ multiplex PCR, while the TCRdb copy is restricted to in-frame clones and leaves out a portion. The sample has about 120,000 clones, approximately 8.6% seen once. The V call is TRBV28, the J call TRBJ1-5, with 8 positions matching TRBD1. The sequenced sample was PBMCs. The sequence derives from a woman aged 40-49 years in good health and CMV-seropositive. CDR3 DNA sequence: TGTGCCAGCACTCAGGGGGCGGCTCAGCCCCAGCATTTT. This translates into CASTQGAAQPQHF.